Below are 14 T cell receptor beta chains sequenced from a single sample in a study of blood T cell repertoires in COVID-19. Sequencing was performed with immunoSEQ multiplex PCR; in TCRdb, only in-frame clones are kept and a portion is missing. The sample lists fewer than 150,000 clones, roughly 84% seen once, with around 13% in the top ten. The sequenced sample was peripheral blood. These receptors came from a woman in her thirties who had recovered from COVID-19.

The chain couples TRBV25-1 to TRBJ1-4; a weak D match, TRBD1 (6 bases). Germline CDR1 reads MGHDK; CDR2 reads SYGVNS. V lost 3 bases, J lost 4 bases, and 9 bases lay in between. This CDR3 has 14 amino acids. The chain's CDR3 is CASSEYRDNEKLFF. CDR3 DNA sequence: TGTGCCAGCAGTGAGTACAGGGATAATGAAAAACTGTTTTTT.

The chain recombines TRBV6-6 with TRBJ2-5; D might be TRBD1 (6 bases). Germline V gene data show CDR1 as MNHNY and CDR2 as SVGAGI (reference sequence). This CDR3 has 11 residues. The V and J ends lost 5 bases and 5 bases respectively, with 6 bases between them. CDR3 DNA sequence: TGTGCCAGCAGTGACAGGGAGACCCAGTACTTC. Translating it yields CASSDRETQYF.

J is TRBJ1-3 and V is TRBV7-9; a weak D match, TRBD1 (5 bases). Trimming pared 2 bases from V and 3 bases from J, leaving 14 bases between. Germline-derived CDR1 and CDR2 are SEHNR and FQNEAQ (reference sequence). This CDR3 is built from 16 residues. CDR3 protein: CASSLPQGSYGNTIYF. CDR3 coding DNA: TGTGCCAGCAGCTTACCTCAGGGCTCGTATGGAAACACCATATATTTT.

The V and J genes are TRBV2 and TRBJ2-5; 9 bases are shared with TRBD1. J lost 7 bases, V lost 4 bases, and 13 bases had no gene match. CDR1 and CDR2 (germline): SNHLY, FYNNEI. CDR3 size: 16 residues. This CDR3 reads CASSVGGTGGTGTQYF. In DNA form, the CDR3 reads TGTGCCAGCAGTGTAGGAGGCACAGGGGGCACTGGGACCCAGTACTTC.

The table lists this clone with a few counts. The chain is built from TRBV15 and TRBJ2-7; weak D call: TRBD1 (6 bases). This CDR3 comprises 15 residues. Trimming removed 0 bases from V and 1 base from J, with 10 bases in between. Germline assignment: CDR1 LNHNV and CDR2 YYDKDF (reference sequence). CDR3: CATSRDTQGSYEQYF. CDR3 nucleotides: TGTGCCACCAGCAGAGATACACAGGGATCCTACGAGCAGTACTTC.

The V call is TRBV20-1, the J call TRBJ1-1; D remains unclear. The CDR3 length is 10 residues. The germline V gene has CDR1 DFQATT and CDR2 SNEGSKA (reference sequence). V was trimmed by 5 bases and J by 6 bases, leaving 7 bases between them. CDR3 loop: CSAPTAEAFF. The CDR3 nucleotides are TGCAGTGCTCCGACTGCTGAAGCTTTCTTT.

This chain joins TRBV7-2 and TRBJ2-3; 7 nucleotides agree with TRBD2. The CDR3 is made up of 15 amino acids. Trimming cost V 4 bases and J 2 bases; bases outside gene matches: 6. Germline CDR1 and CDR2: SGHTA and FQGNSA. The CDR3 loop reads CASSSKAGITDTQYF. The DNA for the CDR3 is TGTGCCAGCAGCTCTAAAGCGGGGATCACAGATACGCAGTATTTT.

This chain connects TRBV30 to TRBJ2-2, with D uncertain. The ends were cut back, 1 base at V and 0 bases at J, with 12 bases in the middle. CDR3 length equals 16 residues. Germline lookup yields CDR1 GTSNPN and CDR2 SVGIG (reference sequence). CDR3 nucleotides: TGTGCCTGGAGTGATAACACCGGAGCGAACACCGGGGAGCTGTTTTTT. Amino acids: CAWSDNTGANTGELFF.

The genes are TRBV5-1 and TRBJ2-7; 11 bases align to TRBD1. Germline V lookup: CDR1 SGHRS, CDR2 YFSETQ. V dropped 0 bases and J dropped 4; count of bases not matched to a gene: 9. The CDR3 is made up of 17 amino acids. CDR3 coding DNA: TGCGCCAGCAGCTTGGTCGGTGTAGGACAGGGGGCTTACGAGCAGTACTTC. It translates to CASSLVGVGQGAYEQYF.

As regards this clone: The same CDR3 also results from other DNA sequences found in this sample. The rearrangement uses TRBV5-1 and TRBJ2-1; unclear D gene. V lost 1 base and J lost 5, with 7 bases in between. Germline lookup yields CDR1 SGHRS and CDR2 YFSETQ. The CDR3 has 13 amino acids. The chain's CDR3 is CASSLNSNNEQFF. CDR3 DNA sequence: TGCGCCAGCAGCTTGAACTCGAACAATGAGCAGTTCTTC.

The V call is TRBV5-6, the J call TRBJ2-7; 9 bases are shared with TRBD2. V lost 2 bases, J lost 3 bases, and 9 bases stayed unmatched. The CDR3 loop spans 16 amino acids. Germline V CDR1 and CDR2: SGHDT, YYEEEE. The CDR3 loop is CASSLIGAGGHYEQYF. CDR3 sequence (DNA): TGTGCCAGCAGCTTAATCGGAGCGGGGGGCCACTACGAGCAGTACTTC.

This rearrangement joins TRBV30 to TRBJ1-1; 10 positions match TRBD1. The CDR3 has 20 residues. Germline CDR1 and CDR2: GTSNPN and SVGIG (reference sequence). The V and J ends lost 3 bases and 0 bases, in that order; junction bases with no gene match: 19. This chain's CDR3 is CAWRRQGAGLSPKMNTEAFF. In DNA form, the CDR3 reads TGTGCCTGGAGGAGACAGGGGGCTGGTCTGAGCCCAAAAATGAACACTGAAGCTTTCTTT.

In DNA form, the CDR3 reads TGTGCCAGTGGGGACAGGGGGCTTGAAAAACTGTTTTTT. Translated: CASGDRGLEKLFF. J is TRBJ1-4 and V is TRBV19, with TRBD1 identical over 12 bases. Per germline, CDR1 LNHDA and CDR2 SQIVND (reference sequence). V gave up 8 bases and J gave up 7 bases; unmatched junction bases: 2. This CDR3 contains 13 residues.

This sequence joins TRBV5-1 and TRBJ2-3; the match to TRBD2 covers 8 bases. Trimming at V came to 4 bases and at J to 0 bases, leaving 4 bases not matched to a gene. This CDR3 is built from 15 residues. The germline V gene encodes CDR1 SGHRS and CDR2 YFSETQ. The CDR3 sequence is CASSASSGSTDTQYF. DNA of the CDR3: TGCGCCAGCAGCGCTTCTAGCGGGAGCACAGATACGCAGTATTTT. Full variable domain (outside the CDR3, taken from reference TRBV5-1 and TRBJ2-3): KAGVTQTPRYLIKTRGQQVTLSCSPISGHRSVSWYQQTPGQGLQFLFEYFSETQRNKGNFPGRFSGRQFSNSRSEMNVSTLELGDSALYLCASSASSGSTDTQYFGPGTRLTVL.